The source of this T cell receptor beta chain is a study of cytomegalovirus exposure and HLA in healthy donors. The V gene lost 3 bases and the J gene lost 9 bases, with 18 bases spanning the gap. The CDR3 extends over 14 amino acids. Per germline, CDR1 ENHRY and CDR2 SYGVKD. PCR was performed using 60 Vbeta and 13 Jbeta primers. Data came from immunoSEQ multiplex PCR; TCRdb stores just in-frame clones and leaves some out. The sample records 100,000 to 150,000 clones, roughly a sixth being singletons. Only a few counts were recorded for this clone. Its antigen is currently unknown. Study-wide findings and caveats: Further analysis, carried out later, found HLA-associated TCR beta chains more clonally expanded than equally common other chains.

The TCR originated in a female donor in good health and CMV-seropositive. The sample comprised PBMCs. The chain links TRBV10-3 to TRBJ2-7; D is uncertain. CDR3 sequence (DNA): TGTGCCATCAGTGAACACCCGCTTACTACGCGGCAGTACTTC. Residues: CAISEHPLTTRQYF.